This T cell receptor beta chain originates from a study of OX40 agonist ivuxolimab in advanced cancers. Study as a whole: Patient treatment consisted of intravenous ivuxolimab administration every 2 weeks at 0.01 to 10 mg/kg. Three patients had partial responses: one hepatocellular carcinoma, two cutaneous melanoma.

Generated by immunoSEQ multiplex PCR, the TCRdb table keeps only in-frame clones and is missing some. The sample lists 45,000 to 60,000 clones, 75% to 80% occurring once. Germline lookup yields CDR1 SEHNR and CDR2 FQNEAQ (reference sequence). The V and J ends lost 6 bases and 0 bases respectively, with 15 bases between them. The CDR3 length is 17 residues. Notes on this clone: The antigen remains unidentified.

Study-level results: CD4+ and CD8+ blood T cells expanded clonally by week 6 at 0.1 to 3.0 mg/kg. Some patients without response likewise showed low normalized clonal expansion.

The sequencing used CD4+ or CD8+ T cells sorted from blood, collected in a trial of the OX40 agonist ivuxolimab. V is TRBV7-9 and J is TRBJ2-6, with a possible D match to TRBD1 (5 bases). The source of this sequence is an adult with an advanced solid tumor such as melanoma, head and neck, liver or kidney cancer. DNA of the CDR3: TGTGCCAGCAGTTACGGACACCCGACCTCTGGGGCCAACGTCCTGACTTTC. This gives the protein CASSYGHPTSGANVLTF.